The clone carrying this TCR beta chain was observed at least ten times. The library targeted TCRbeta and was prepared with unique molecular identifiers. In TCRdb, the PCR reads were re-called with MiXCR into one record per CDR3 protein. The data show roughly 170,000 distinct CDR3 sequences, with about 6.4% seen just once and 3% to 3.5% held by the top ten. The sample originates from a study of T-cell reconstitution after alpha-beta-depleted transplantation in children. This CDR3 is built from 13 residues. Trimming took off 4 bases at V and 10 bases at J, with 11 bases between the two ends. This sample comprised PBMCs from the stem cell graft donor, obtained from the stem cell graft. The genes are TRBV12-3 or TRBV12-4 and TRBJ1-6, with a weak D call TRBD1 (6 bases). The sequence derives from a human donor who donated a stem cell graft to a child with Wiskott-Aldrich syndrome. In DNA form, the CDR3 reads TGTGCCAGCAGTTCGGAGGGGGACTCACCCCTCCACTTT. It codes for CASSSEGDSPLHF.